Listed below are T cell receptor beta chains from one sample, sequenced in a study of T cell responses to AZD1222 COVID-19 vaccine. Sequencing used immunoSEQ multiplex PCR; TCRdb keeps in-frame clones, though not all of them. The sample carries fewer than 180,000 clones, less than 95% recorded once. Sequencing used peripheral blood, obtained on day 0 of AZD1222 vaccination. Receptors originate from an adult in good health. CDR3s include the opening cysteine and the closing phenylalanine or tryptophan. D genes are given only for firm matches. Clone size, where shown, is once, few, many, or a class for clones that have expanded.

CDR3 protein | CDR3 DNA | D gene | V gene | CDR3 length | J gene | clone size
CASSLDLAGVYQETQYF | TGTGCCAGCAGCTTAGACCTAGCGGGGGTCTACCAAGAGACCCAGTACTTC | TRBD2 | TRBV7-2 | 17 | TRBJ2-5 | .
CASSLEAGGPDTGELFF | TGTGCCAGCAGCTTAGAAGCGGGAGGGCCCGACACCGGGGAGCTGTTTTTT | TRBD2 | TRBV7-9 | 17 | TRBJ2-2 | .
CASSLVADTQYF | TGTGCCAGCAGCTTAGTAGCAGATACGCAGTATTTT | . | TRBV7-2 | 12 | TRBJ2-3 | .
CASSSSEGQGAVEQFF | TGTGCCAGCTCATCATCAGAAGGACAGGGGGCCGTTGAGCAGTTCTTC | TRBD1 | TRBV18 | 16 | TRBJ2-1 | .
CASSLTGGNTIYF | TGTGCCAGCAGCTTGACAGGGGGAAACACCATATATTTT | . | TRBV5-6 | 13 | TRBJ1-3 | .
CASSPDVLSFRELFF | TGTGCCAGCAGCCCCGACGTTTTGTCTTTTAGGGAGCTGTTTTTT | . | TRBV5-4 | 15 | TRBJ2-2 | .
CASSLVRHEGTGRPQHF | TGTGCCAGCAGCTTAGTGAGACATGAGGGTACGGGGCGGCCCCAGCATTTT | . | TRBV11-2 | 17 | TRBJ1-5 | .
CATSRYGQEDEKLFF | TGTGCCACCAGCAGATACGGACAGGAAGATGAAAAACTGTTTTTT | TRBD1 | TRBV15 | 15 | TRBJ1-4 | .
CASSFRDRGTEAFF | TGTGCCAGCAGCTTCCGGGACAGGGGAACTGAAGCTTTCTTT | TRBD1 | TRBV7-3 | 14 | TRBJ1-1 | .
CASSWGAYGYTF | TGCGCCAGCAGCTGGGGGGCTTATGGCTACACCTTC | . | TRBV5-1 | 12 | TRBJ1-2 | .
CASSSLSGVAHNEQFF | TGTGCCAGCAGCTCGCTGAGTGGGGTAGCCCACAATGAGCAGTTCTTC | . | TRBV7-2 | 16 | TRBJ2-1 | .
CASSQEGVSSYNSPLHF | TGTGCCAGCAGCCAAGAGGGCGTGAGCTCCTATAATTCACCCCTCCACTTT | . | TRBV3-1/TRBV3-2 | 17 | TRBJ1-6 | .
CSVMVPGNTIYF | TGCAGCGTTATGGTCCCCGGAAACACCATATATTTT | . | TRBV29-1 | 12 | TRBJ1-3 | .
CASSVSGQGYNEQFF | TGTGCCAGCAGTGTGTCGGGACAGGGATACAATGAGCAGTTCTTC | TRBD1 | TRBV2 | 15 | TRBJ2-1 | .
CASSPPGGTSTDTQYF | TGTGCCAGCAGCCCTCCGGGCGGGACTAGCACAGATACGCAGTATTTT | . | TRBV9 | 16 | TRBJ2-3 | .
CASSLEGGPWNEQFF | TGTGCCAGCAGCTTAGAGGGGGGGCCCTGGAATGAGCAGTTCTTC | . | TRBV7-9 | 15 | TRBJ2-1 | .
CSPKDRATDTQYF | TGCAGCCCGAAGGACAGGGCCACAGATACGCAGTATTTT | TRBD1 | TRBV29-1 | 13 | TRBJ2-3 | .
CASSLRVVAGFTGELFF | TGTGCCAGCAGCCTCCGCGTAGTAGCGGGATTTACCGGGGAGCTGTTTTTT | TRBD2 | TRBV6-2/TRBV6-3 | 17 | TRBJ2-2 | .
CASSLEGSYNEQFF | TGTGCCAGCAGCTTGGAGGGGTCCTACAATGAGCAGTTCTTC | . | TRBV11-2 | 14 | TRBJ2-1 | .
CASSLEPTEAFF | TGCGCCAGCAGCTTAGAACCCACTGAAGCTTTCTTT | . | TRBV5-1 | 12 | TRBJ1-1 | once
CASSIGGSGGVSTDTQYF | TGTGCCAGTAGTATTGGTGGGTCGGGCGGGGTCAGCACAGATACGCAGTATTTT | . | TRBV19 | 18 | TRBJ2-3 | once
CASSAGQGGELFF | TGTGCCAGCAGCGCCGGACAGGGTGGAGAGCTGTTTTTT | TRBD1 | TRBV6-4 | 13 | TRBJ2-2 | .